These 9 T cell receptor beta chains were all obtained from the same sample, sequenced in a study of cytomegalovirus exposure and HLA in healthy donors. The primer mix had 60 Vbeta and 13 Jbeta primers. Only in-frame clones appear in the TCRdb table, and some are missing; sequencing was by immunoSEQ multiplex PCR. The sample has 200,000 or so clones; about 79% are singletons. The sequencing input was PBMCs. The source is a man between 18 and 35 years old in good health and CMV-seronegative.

CDR3 in amino acids: CASIPGDSYEQYF. CDR3 DNA sequence: TGTGCCAGCATCCCGGGGGACTCCTACGAGCAGTACTTC. This chain uses TRBV11-2 with TRBJ2-7; possible D gene TRBD2, 6 bases. V lost 7 bases to trimming and J lost 0 bases, with 10 bases between them. Per the germline V gene, CDR1 is SGHAT and CDR2 is FQNNGV. This CDR3 has 13 residues. Combining the CDR3 with reference TRBV11-2 and TRBJ2-7 gives the whole variable domain EAGVAQSPRYKIIEKRQSVAFWCNPISGHATLYWYQQILGQGPKLLIQFQNNGVVDDSQLPKDRFSAERLKGVDSTLKIQPAKLEDSAVYLCASIPGDSYEQYFGPGTRLTVT.

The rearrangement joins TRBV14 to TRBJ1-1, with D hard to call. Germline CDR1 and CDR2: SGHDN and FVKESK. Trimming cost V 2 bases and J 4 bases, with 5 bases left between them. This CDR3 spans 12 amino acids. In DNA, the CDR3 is TGTGCCAGCAGCCAAAAAGCCACTGAAGCTTTCTTT. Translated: CASSQKATEAFF.

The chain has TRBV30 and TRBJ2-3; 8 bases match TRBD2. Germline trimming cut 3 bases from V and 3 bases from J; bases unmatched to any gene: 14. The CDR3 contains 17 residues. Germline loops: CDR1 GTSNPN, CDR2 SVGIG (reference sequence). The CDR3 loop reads CAWRPTLLSGITDTQYF. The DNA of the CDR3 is TGTGCCTGGAGGCCGACCCTCCTTAGCGGGATTACAGATACGCAGTATTTT.

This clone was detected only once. The CDR3 here is CASSSLPGGGSYEQYF. The CDR3 nucleotides read TGCGCCAGCAGCAGTCTCCCCGGCGGTGGATCCTACGAGCAGTACTTC. This chain uses TRBV5-1 with TRBJ2-7; D gene uncertain. V lost 4 bases, J lost 1 base, and 18 bases lay in between. Germline V CDR1 and CDR2: SGHRS, YFSETQ. CDR3 length: 16 residues.

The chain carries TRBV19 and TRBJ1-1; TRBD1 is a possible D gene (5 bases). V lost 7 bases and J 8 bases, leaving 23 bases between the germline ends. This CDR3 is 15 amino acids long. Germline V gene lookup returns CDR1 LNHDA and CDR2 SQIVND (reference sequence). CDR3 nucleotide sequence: TGTGCCAGTAAAATAGGACACGCGACAGTCGGGGAAGCTTTCTTT. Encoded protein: CASKIGHATVGEAFF.

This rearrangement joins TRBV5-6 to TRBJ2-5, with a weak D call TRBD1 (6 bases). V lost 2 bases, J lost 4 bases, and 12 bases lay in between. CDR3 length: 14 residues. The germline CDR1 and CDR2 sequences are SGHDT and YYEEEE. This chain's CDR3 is CASSFPQGIETQYF. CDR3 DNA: TGTGCCAGCAGCTTTCCGCAGGGGATAGAGACCCAGTACTTC.

For the CDR3, the DNA is TGTGCCAGCAGCGTAGAATCGGACAGGTTCTACACCTTC. Its translation: CASSVESDRFYTF. The chain uses TRBV9 and TRBJ1-2, with 7 bases lining up with TRBD1. With 0 bases clipped from V and 10 bases from J, the junction kept 6 bases outside the gene matches. Germline CDR1 reads SGDLS; CDR2 reads YYNGEE. The CDR3 consists of 13 residues.

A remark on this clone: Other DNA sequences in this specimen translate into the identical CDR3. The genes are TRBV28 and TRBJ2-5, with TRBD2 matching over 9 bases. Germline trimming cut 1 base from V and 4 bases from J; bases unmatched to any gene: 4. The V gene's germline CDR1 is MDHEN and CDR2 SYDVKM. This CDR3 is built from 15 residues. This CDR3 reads CASSLSGGGAETQYF. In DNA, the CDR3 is TGTGCCAGCAGTTTATCGGGCGGGGGGGCAGAGACCCAGTACTTC.

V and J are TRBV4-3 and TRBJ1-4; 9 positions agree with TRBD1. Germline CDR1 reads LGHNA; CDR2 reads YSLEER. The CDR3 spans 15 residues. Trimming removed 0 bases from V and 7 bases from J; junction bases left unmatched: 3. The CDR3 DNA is TGCGCCAGCAGCCAAGATGGGACAGGGCCTGAAAAACTGTTTTTT. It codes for CASSQDGTGPEKLFF.